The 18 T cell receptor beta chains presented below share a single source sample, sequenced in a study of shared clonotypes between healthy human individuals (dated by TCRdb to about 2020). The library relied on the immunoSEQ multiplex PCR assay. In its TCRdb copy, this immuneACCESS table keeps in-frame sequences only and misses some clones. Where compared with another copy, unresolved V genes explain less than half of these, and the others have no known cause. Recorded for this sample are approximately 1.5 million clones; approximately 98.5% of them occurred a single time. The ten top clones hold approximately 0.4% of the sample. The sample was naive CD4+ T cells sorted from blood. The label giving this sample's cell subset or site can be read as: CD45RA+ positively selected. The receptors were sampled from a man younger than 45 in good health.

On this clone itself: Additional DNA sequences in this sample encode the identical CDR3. CDR3 sequence: CASSPEGTGELFF. For the CDR3, the DNA is TGTGCCAGCAGCCCCGAGGGCACCGGGGAGCTGTTTTTT. The rearrangement links TRBV7-9 to TRBJ2-2, with a tentative D call TRBD2 (5 bases). The CDR3 spans 13 residues. The germline V gene has CDR1 SEHNR and CDR2 FQNEAQ (reference sequence). V shed 5 bases and J shed 4 bases, with 8 bases lying between them.

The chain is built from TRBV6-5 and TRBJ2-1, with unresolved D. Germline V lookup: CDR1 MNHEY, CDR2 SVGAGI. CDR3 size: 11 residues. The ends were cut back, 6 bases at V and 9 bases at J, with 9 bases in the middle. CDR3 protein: CASRTYGEQFF. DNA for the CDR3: TGTGCCAGCAGGACATACGGTGAGCAGTTCTTC.

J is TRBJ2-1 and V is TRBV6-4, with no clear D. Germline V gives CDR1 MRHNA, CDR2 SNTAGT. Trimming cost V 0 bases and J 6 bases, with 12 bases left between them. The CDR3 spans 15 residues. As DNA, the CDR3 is TGTGCCAGCAGTGACTCCTACTCAGGCGTCAATGAGCAGTTCTTC. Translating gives CASSDSYSGVNEQFF.

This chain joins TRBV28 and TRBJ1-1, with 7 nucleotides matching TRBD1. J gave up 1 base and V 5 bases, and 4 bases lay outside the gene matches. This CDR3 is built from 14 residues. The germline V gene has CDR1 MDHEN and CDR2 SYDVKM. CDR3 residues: CASSPGQWNTEAFF. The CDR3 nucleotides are TGTGCCAGCAGTCCGGGACAGTGGAACACTGAAGCTTTCTTT.

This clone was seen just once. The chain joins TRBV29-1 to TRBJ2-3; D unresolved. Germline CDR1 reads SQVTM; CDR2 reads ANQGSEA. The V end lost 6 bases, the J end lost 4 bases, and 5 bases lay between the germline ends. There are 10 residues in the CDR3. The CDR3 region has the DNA TGCAGCGTGTTCTCAGATACGCAGTATTTT. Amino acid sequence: CSVFSDTQYF.

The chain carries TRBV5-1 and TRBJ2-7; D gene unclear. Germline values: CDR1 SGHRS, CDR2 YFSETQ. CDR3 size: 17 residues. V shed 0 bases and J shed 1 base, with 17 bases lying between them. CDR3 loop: CASSLDPSGPSSYEQYF. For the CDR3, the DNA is TGCGCCAGCAGCTTGGACCCTTCTGGACCGTCGTCCTACGAGCAGTACTTC.

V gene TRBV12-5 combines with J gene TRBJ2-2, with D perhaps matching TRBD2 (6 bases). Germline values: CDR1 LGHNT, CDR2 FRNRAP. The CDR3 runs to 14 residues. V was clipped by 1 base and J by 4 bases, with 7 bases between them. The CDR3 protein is CASGLAGSTGELFF. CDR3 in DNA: TGTGCTAGTGGTTTGGCCGGGAGCACCGGGGAGCTGTTTTTT. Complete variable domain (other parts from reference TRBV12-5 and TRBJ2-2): DARVTQTPRHKVTEMGQEVTMRCQPILGHNTVFWYRQTMMQGLELLAYFRNRAPLDDSGMPKDRFSAEMPDATLATLKIQPSEPRDSAVYFCASGLAGSTGELFFGEGSRLTVL.

CDR3 residues: CASSPTGVGNTIYF. DNA of the CDR3: TGTGCCAGCAGCCCGACAGGGGTTGGAAACACCATATATTTT. The chain uses TRBV7-6 and TRBJ1-3; TRBD1 matches at 8 bases. Germline CDR1 SGHVS, CDR2 FNYEAQ. Unmatched junction bases numbered 3, after V lost 5 bases and J lost 3 bases. The CDR3 spans 14 residues.

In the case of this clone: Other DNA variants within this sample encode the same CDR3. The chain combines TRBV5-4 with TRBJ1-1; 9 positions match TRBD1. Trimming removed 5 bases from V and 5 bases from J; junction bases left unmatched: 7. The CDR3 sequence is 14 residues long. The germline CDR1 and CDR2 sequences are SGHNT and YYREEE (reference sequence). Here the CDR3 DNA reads TGTGCCAGCAGTTCAGGACAGGGGAGGACTGAAGCTTTCTTT. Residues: CASSSGQGRTEAFF.

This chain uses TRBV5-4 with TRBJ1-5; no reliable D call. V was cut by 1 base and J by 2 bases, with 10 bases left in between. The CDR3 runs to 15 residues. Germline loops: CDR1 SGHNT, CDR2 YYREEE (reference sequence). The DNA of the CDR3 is TGTGCCAGCAGCTTGACCCCAGGCGGCAATCAGCCCCAGCATTTT. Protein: CASSLTPGGNQPQHF.

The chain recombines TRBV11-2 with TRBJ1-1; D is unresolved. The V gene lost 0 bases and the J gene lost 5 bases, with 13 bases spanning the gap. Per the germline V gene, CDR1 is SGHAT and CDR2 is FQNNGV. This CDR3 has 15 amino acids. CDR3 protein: CASSLDVPGLTEAFF. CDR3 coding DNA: TGTGCCAGCAGCTTAGATGTTCCTGGGTTGACTGAAGCTTTCTTT. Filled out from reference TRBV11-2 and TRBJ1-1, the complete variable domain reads EAGVAQSPRYKIIEKRQSVAFWCNPISGHATLYWYQQILGQGPKLLIQFQNNGVVDDSQLPKDRFSAERLKGVDSTLKIQPAKLEDSAVYLCASSLDVPGLTEAFFGQGTRLTVV.

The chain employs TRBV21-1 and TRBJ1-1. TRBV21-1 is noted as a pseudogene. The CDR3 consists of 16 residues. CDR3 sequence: CASSKKQSRMNTEAFF. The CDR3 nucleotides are TGTGCCAGCAGCAAAAAGCAGAGCCGCATGAACACTGAAGCTTTCTTT.

In DNA, the CDR3 is TGTGCCAGCAGCCATTATTTAGCGAACACCGGGGAGCTGTTTTTT. Protein sequence: CASSHYLANTGELFF. The genes are TRBV7-8 and TRBJ2-2; D not certain. Trimming removed 5 bases from V and 0 bases from J, with 10 bases in between. Germline CDR1 SGHVS, CDR2 FQNEAQ. The CDR3 length is 15 residues.

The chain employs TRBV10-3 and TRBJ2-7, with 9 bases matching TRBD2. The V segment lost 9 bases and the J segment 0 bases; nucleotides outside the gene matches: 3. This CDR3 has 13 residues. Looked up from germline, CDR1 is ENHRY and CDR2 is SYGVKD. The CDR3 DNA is TGTGCCATACTAGCGGGCGGCTCCTACGAGCAGTACTTC. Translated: CAILAGGSYEQYF.

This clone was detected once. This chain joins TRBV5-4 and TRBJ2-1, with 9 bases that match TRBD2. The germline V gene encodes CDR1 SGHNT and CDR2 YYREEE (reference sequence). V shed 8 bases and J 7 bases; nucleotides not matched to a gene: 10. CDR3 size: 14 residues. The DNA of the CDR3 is TGTGCCAGTGTAAGCGGGAGGCCGGGGAATGAGCAGTTCTTC. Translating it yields CASVSGRPGNEQFF.

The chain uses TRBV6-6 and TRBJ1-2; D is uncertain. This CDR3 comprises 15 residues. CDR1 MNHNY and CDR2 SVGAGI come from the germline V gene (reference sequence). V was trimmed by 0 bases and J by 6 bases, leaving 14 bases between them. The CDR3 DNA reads TGTGCCAGCAGTTACTCGGCAACCCCCGGAGATGGCTACACCTTC. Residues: CASSYSATPGDGYTF.

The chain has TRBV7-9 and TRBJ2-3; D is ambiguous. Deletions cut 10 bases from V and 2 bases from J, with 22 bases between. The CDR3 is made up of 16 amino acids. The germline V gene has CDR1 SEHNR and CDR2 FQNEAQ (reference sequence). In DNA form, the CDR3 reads TGTGCCAACCCCCCTCTACGTCGCGAAAACACAGATACGCAGTATTTT. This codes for CANPPLRRENTDTQYF.

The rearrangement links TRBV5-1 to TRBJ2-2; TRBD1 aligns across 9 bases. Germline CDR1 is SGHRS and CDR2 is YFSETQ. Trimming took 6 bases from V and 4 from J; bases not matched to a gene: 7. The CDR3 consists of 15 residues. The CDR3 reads CASTFGQGSTGELFF. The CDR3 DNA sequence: TGCGCCAGCACCTTCGGACAGGGGAGCACCGGGGAGCTGTTTTTT.